The present T cell receptor beta chain was sequenced within a study of T cell responses to AZD1222 COVID-19 vaccine. This table comes from immunoSEQ multiplex PCR, and its TCRdb copy is limited to in-frame clones, with some not included. Of roughly 100,000 clones in the sample, 84% were seen once. General observations from the study: Spike-specific TCR repertoires showed rising breadth and depth after two AZD1222 doses. Among vaccine-associated CD4 TCRs, coverage spanned spike, with dominance at 160-218 and 743-854. Donors, mostly white British, included more females; clonal diversity was possibly underestimated.

V lost 2 bases, J lost 5 bases, and 18 bases lay in between. The CDR3 totals 16 residues. Germline values: CDR1 MNHEY, CDR2 SVGAGI. Concerning this clone: The antigen is not known.

The sequence derives from an adult in good health. The rearrangement links TRBV6-5 to TRBJ1-1, with D tentatively TRBD1 (5 bases). The material sequenced was peripheral blood, taken on day 0 of AZD1222 vaccination. The CDR3 nucleotides read TGTGCCAGCAGTTACCGAGGGGCCACTGGGGGGACTGAAGCTTTCTTT. It is translated as CASSYRGATGGTEAFF.